The source of this T cell receptor (beta chain) is a study of shared clonotypes between healthy human individuals. Assay used: immunoSEQ multiplex PCR; TCRdb lists only in-frame clones, some missing. The sample lists under 2,000,000 clones, 85% to 95% occurring once. Turning to this clone: Its antigen is unidentified. The same CDR3 also results from other DNA sequences found in this sample.

The CDR3 runs 15 residues. The germline gives CDR1 SGDLS, CDR2 YYNGEE. V shed 0 bases, J shed 2 bases, and the junction held 5 bases outside the gene matches. Study results and limitations: Shared clonotypes across all four donors exceeded non-shared ones in generation probability. Several donors had roughly 5% of their naive CD4 clonotypes in common.

The naive CD8 subset, CD45RO-negative cells positively selected for CCR7, excluded terminally differentiated effector memory CD45RA+ cells. Sequencing used naive CD8+ T cells sorted from blood. This TCR came from a man aged 18 to 30 in good health. The V and J genes are TRBV9 and TRBJ2-7; 7 nucleotides align to TRBD1. CDR3 DNA sequence: TGTGCCAGCAGCGTAGGTGGGGACAGTACCTACGAGCAGTACTTC. Amino acids: CASSVGGDSTYEQYF. Looking up the rest from reference TRBV9 and TRBJ2-7 gives the full variable domain: DSGVTQTPKHLITATGQRVTLRCSPRSGDLSVYWYQQSLDQGLQFLIQYYNGEERAKGNILERFSAQQFPDLHSELNLSSLELGDSALYFCASSVGGDSTYEQYFGPGTRLTVT.